Sequencing of this T cell receptor beta chain was carried out in a study of molecular identifiers for immune sequencing clone quantification. Background on the study: Sequencing covered four of five parts into which replicate RNA from roughly 18,000 or 92,000 naive CD8 cells was split.

Naive CD8 T cells, phenotype CD8+CD4-CCR7+CD45RA+, were sorted. The study, taken as a whole, reports: Effector cells had over 98% of their molecules in clones above 20 RNA copies, while naive cells had under 1%.

The germline gives CDR1 LGHNA, CDR2 YSLEER. This CDR3 spans 15 amino acids. The V gene lost 1 base and the J gene lost 1 base, with 9 bases spanning the gap. This clonotype was observed at least ten times. The target antigen is unknown. TCRdb analysed the PCR reads with MiXCR anew, one entry per CDR3 protein. The sample contains about 510,000 distinct CDR3 sequences, about 20% of which appear only once. Sequences were obtained from naive CD8+ T cells from blood, with Jurkat cell RNA spiked in. Subset specified: FACS-sorted CD8+CD4-CCR7+CD45RA+ naive T cells. V usage is TRBV4-3 and J usage is TRBJ2-3; no reliable D call. The origin of this receptor is a human donor in good health. Some libraries in this study had Jurkat cell RNA spiked in. CDR3 nucleotides: TGCGCCAGCAGCCAAGGGTGGGCCGGCACAGATACGCAGTATTTT. Protein product: CASSQGWAGTDTQYF.